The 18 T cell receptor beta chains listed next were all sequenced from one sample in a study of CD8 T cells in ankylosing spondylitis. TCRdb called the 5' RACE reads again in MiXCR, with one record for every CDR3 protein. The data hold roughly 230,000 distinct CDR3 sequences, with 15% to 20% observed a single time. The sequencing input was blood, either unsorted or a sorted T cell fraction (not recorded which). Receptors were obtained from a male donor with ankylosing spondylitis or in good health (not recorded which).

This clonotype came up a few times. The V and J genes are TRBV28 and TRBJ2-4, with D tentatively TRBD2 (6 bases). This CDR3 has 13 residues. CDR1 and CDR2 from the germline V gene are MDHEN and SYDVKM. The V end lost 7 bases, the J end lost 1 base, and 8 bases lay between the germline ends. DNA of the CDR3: TGTGCCAGCATGGGACTCGCCAAAAACATTCAGTACTTC. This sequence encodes CASMGLAKNIQYF.

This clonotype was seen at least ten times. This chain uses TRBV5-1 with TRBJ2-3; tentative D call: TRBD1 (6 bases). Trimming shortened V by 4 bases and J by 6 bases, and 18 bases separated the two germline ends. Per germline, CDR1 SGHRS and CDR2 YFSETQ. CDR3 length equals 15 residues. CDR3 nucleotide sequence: TGCGCCAGCAGCGCGGAGTTGGGGGCCGGGGATACGCAGTATTTT. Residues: CASSAELGAGDTQYF.

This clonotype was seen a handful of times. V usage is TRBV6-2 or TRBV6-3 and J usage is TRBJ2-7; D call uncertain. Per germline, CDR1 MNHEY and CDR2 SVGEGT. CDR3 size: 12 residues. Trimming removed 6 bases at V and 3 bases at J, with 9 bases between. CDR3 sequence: CASSQVYYEQYF. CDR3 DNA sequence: TGTGCCAGCAGCCAGGTCTACTACGAGCAGTACTTC.

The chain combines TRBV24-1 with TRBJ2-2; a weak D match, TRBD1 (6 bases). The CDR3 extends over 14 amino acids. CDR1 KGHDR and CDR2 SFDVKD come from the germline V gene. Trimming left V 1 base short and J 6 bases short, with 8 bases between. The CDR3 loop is CATSDFRGPGELFF. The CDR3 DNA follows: TGTGCCACCAGTGATTTCAGGGGACCCGGGGAGCTGTTTTTT.

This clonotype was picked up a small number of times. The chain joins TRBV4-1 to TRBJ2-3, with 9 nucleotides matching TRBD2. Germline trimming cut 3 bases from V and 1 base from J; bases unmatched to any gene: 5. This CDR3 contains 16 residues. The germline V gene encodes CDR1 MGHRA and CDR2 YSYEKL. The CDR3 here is CASSHPIAGGTDTQYF. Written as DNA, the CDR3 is TGCGCCAGCAGCCATCCCATAGCGGGGGGCACAGATACGCAGTATTTT.

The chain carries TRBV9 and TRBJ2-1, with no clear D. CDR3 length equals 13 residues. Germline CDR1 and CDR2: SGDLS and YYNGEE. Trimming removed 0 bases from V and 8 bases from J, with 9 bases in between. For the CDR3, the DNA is TGTGCCAGCAGCGTAGACACTGGTGATGAGCAGTTCTTC. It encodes CASSVDTGDEQFF.

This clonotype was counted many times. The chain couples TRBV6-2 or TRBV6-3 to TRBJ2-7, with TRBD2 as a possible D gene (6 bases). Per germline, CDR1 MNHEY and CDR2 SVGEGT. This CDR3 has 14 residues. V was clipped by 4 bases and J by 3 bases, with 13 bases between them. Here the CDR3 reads CASSWGTGHYEQYF. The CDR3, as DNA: TGTGCCAGCAGTTGGGGGACTGGACACTACGAGCAGTACTTC.

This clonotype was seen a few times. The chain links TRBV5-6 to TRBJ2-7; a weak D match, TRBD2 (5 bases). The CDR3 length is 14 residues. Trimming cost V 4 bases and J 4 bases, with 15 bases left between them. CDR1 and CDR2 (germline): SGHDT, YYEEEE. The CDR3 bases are TGTGCCAGCAGCCCCCGTGGGAGTGTTTACGAGCAGTACTTC. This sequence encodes CASSPRGSVYEQYF. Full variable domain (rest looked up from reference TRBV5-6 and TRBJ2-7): DAGVTQSPTHLIKTRGQQVTLRCSPKSGHDTVSWYQQALGQGPQFIFQYYEEEERQRGNFPDRFSGHQFPNYSSELNVNALLLGDSALYLCASSPRGSVYEQYFGPGTRLTVT.

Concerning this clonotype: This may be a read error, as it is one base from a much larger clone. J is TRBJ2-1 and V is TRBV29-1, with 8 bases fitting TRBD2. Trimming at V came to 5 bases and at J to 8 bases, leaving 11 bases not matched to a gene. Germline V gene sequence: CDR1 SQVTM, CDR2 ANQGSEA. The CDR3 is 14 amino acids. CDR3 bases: TGCAGCGTTAAAGTCGGGAGGGAAACATATGAGCAGTTCTTC. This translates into CSVKVGRETYEQFF.

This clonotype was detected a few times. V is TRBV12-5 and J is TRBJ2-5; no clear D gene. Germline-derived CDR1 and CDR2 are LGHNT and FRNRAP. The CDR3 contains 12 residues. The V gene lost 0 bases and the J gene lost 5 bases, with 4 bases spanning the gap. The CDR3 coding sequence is TGTGCTAGTGGTTTGGTAGACGAGACCCAGTACTTC. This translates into CASGLVDETQYF.

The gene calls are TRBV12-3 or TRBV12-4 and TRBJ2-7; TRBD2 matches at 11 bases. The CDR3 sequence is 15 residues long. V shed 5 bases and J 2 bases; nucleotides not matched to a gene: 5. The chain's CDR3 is CASSGLAGGPYEQYF. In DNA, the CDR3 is TGTGCCAGCAGTGGGCTAGCGGGAGGCCCCTACGAGCAGTACTTC.

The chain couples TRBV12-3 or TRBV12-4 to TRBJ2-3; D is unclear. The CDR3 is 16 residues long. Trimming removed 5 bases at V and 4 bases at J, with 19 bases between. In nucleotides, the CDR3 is TGTGCCAGCAGTGATATAGTCGTCGAGGTCGCAGATACGCAGTATTTT. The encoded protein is CASSDIVVEVADTQYF.

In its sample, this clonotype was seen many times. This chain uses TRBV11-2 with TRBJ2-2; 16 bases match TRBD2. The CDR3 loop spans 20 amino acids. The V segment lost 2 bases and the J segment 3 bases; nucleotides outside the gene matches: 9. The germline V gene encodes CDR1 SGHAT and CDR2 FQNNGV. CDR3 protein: CASSLWVGTSGRVDTGELFF. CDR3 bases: TGTGCCAGCAGCTTATGGGTGGGGACTAGCGGGAGGGTTGACACCGGGGAGCTGTTTTTT. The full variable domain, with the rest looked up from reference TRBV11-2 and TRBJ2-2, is EAGVAQSPRYKIIEKRQSVAFWCNPISGHATLYWYQQILGQGPKLLIQFQNNGVVDDSQLPKDRFSAERLKGVDSTLKIQPAKLEDSAVYLCASSLWVGTSGRVDTGELFFGEGSRLTVL.

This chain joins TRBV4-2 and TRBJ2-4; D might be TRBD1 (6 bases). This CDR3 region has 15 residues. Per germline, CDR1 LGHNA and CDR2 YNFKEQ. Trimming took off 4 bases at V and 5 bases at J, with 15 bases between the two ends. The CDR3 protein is CASSPASGVENIQYF. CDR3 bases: TGTGCCAGCAGCCCAGCCTCAGGGGTGGAAAACATTCAGTACTTC.

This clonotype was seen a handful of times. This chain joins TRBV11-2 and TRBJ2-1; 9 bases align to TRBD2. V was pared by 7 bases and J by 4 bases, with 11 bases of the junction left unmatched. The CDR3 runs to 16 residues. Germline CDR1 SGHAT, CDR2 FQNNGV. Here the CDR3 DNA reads TGTGCCAGCAACCAAGGTAGCGGGAGATCGTACAATGAGCAGTTCTTC. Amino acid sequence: CASNQGSGRSYNEQFF.

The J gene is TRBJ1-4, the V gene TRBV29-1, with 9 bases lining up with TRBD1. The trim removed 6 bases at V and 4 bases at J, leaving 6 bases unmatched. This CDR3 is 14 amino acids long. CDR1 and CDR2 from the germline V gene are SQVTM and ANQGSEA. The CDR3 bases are TGCAGCGTGGGGGCGGACAGGGGTAATGAAAAACTGTTTTTT. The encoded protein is CSVGADRGNEKLFF. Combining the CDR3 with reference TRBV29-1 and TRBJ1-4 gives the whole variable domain SAVISQKPSRDICQRGTSLTIQCQVDSQVTMMFWYRQQPGQSLTLIATANQGSEATYESGFVIDKFPISRPNLTFSTLTVSNMSPEDSSIYLCSVGADRGNEKLFFGSGTQLSVL.

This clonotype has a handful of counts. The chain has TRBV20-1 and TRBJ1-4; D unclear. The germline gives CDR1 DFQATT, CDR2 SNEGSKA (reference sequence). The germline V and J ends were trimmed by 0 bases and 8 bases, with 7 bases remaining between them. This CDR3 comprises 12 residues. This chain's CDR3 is CSAREEMEKLFF. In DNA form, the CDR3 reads TGCAGTGCTAGAGAGGAGATGGAAAAACTGTTTTTT.

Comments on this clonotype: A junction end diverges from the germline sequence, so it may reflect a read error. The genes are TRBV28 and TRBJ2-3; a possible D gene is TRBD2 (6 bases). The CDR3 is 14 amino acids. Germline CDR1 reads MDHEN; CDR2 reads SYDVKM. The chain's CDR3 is CASSPSVGGDTHYF. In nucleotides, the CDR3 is TGTGCCAGCAGCCCTTCGGTGGGGGGAGATACGCATTATTTT.